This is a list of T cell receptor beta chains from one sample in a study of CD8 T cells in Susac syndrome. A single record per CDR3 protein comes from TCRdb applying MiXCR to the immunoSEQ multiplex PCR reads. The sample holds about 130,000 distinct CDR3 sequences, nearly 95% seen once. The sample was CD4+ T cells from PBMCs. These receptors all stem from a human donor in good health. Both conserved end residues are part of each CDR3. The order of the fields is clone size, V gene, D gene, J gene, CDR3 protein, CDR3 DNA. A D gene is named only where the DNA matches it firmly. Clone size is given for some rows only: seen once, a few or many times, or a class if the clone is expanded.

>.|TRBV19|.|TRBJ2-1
CASSPREYHNEQFF
TGTGCCAGTAGTCCCCGGGAATACCACAATGAGCAGTTCTTC
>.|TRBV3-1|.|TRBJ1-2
CASSQDSLSYGYTF
TGTGCCAGCAGCCAGGACAGCCTGAGCTATGGCTACACCTTC
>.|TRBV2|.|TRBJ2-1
CASSVRSSYNEQFF
TGTGCCAGCAGTGTGCGTAGCTCCTACAATGAGCAGTTCTTC
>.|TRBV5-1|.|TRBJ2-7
CASSLNTGSTYEQYF
TGCGCCAGCAGCCTGAATACAGGGTCAACCTACGAGCAGTACTTC
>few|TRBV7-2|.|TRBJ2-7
CASSLYPYEQYF
TGTGCCAGCAGCTTATATCCCTACGAGCAGTACTTC
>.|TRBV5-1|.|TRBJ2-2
CASSLWGSAGELFF
TGCGCCAGCAGCTTGTGGGGATCGGCCGGGGAGCTGTTTTTT
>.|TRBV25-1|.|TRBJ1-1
CASSSIQRNTEAFF
TGTGCCAGCAGTTCGATACAGAGAAACACTGAAGCTTTCTTT
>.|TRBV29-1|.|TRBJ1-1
CSVGSYRAGEAFF
TGCAGCGTTGGGAGTTACAGGGCCGGTGAAGCTTTCTTT
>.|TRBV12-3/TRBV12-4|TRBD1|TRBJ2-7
CASTRRTGGDEQYF
TGTGCCAGCACCAGGAGGACAGGGGGCGACGAGCAGTACTTC
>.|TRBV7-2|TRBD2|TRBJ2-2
CASSLRVGTMNTGELFF
TGTGCCAGCAGCTTAAGAGTTGGGACTATGAACACCGGGGAGCTGTTTTTT
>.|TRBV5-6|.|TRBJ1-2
CASSLVGANYGYTF
TGTGCCAGCAGCTTGGTAGGGGCCAACTATGGCTACACCTTC
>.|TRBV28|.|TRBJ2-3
CASSPTGWQYF
TGTGCCAGCAGTCCGACAGGTTGGCAGTATTTT
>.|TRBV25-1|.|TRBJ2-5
CASSELDAQETQYF
TGTGCCAGCAGTGAATTGGATGCCCAAGAGACCCAGTACTTC
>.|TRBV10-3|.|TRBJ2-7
CAISQAGTAIEQYF
TGTGCCATCAGCCAGGCCGGGACGGCAATCGAGCAGTACTTC
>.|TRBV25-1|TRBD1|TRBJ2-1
CASSEGGTGDMDEQFF
TGTGCCAGCAGTGAAGGGGGGACAGGGGATATGGATGAGCAGTTCTTC
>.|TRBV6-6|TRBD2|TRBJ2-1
CATTSSGANNEQFF
TGTGCCACCACCTCTAGCGGGGCAAACAATGAGCAGTTCTTC
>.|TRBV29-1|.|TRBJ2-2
CSGYLERATGELFF
TGCAGCGGATACCTTGAGAGGGCCACCGGGGAGCTGTTTTTT
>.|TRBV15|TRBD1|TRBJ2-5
CATSRKDRGQQETQYF
TGTGCCACCAGCAGAAAGGACAGGGGGCAGCAAGAGACCCAGTACTTC
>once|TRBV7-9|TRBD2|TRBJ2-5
CASSDLAGVETQYF
TGTGCCAGCAGCGACTTAGCGGGAGTGGAGACCCAGTACTTC
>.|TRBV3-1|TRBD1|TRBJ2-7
CASSLTGTGKYEQYF
TGTGCCAGCAGTCTAACCGGGACAGGGAAATACGAGCAGTACTTC
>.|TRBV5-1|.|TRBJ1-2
CASSLESRTGYTF
TGCGCCAGCAGCTTGGAATCAAGGACCGGCTACACCTTC
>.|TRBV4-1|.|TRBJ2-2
CASSQDRSASNTGELFF
TGCGCCAGCAGCCAAGATCGGAGCGCATCGAACACCGGGGAGCTGTTTTTT
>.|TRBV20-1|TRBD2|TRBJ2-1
CSARGQAGEGNEQFF
TGCAGTGCTAGAGGTCAAGCGGGAGAGGGTAATGAGCAGTTCTTC
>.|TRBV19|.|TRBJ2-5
CASSIVPQPQETQYF
TGTGCCAGTAGTATAGTCCCTCAACCGCAAGAGACCCAGTACTTC
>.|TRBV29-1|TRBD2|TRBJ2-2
CSGTSGMNTGELFF
TGCAGCGGGACTAGCGGGATGAACACCGGGGAGCTGTTTTTT
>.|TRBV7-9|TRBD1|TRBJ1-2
CASSRSYGTGNYGYTF
TGTGCCAGCAGTCGAAGTTACGGGACAGGGAACTATGGCTACACCTTC
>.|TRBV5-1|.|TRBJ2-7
CASSSVGDYEQYF
TGCGCCAGCAGCTCGGTGGGAGACTACGAGCAGTACTTC
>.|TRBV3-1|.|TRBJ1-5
CASSQVNQPQHF
TGTGCCAGCAGCCAAGTCAATCAGCCCCAGCATTTT
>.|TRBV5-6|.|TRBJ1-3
CASSLGGASGNTIYF
TGTGCCAGCAGCTTGGGGGGAGCCTCTGGAAACACCATATATTTT
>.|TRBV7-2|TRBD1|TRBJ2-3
CASSSRDRGLTDTQYF
TGTGCCAGCAGCTCCCGGGACAGGGGACTCACAGATACGCAGTATTTT
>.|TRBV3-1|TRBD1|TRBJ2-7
CATRGTYEQYF
TGTGCCACCAGGGGGACCTACGAGCAGTACTTC